Detailed here is one T cell receptor beta chain. Its antigen is unknown. The entry originates in a study of T cell responses to AZD1222 COVID-19 vaccine. Points from the study as a whole: Increased Spike-specific TCR breadth and depth were observed after two AZD1222 doses. The donor cohort was predominantly white British with a female majority, and clonal diversity may have been underestimated. Along spike, vaccine-associated CD4 TCRs were found throughout, with dominance at 160-218 and 743-854.

Second doses at about 4 or about 12 weeks were pooled. Germline-derived CDR1 and CDR2 are SGHAT and FQNNGV. Trimming removed 1 base from V and 7 bases from J, with 2 bases in between. This CDR3 has 12 amino acids. The data were produced by immunoSEQ multiplex PCR, yet TCRdb's version contains in-frame clones alone and is incomplete. The sample lists more than 15,000 clones; approximately 81% were seen once. This specimen was peripheral blood, taken 28 days after the second AZD1222 dose. The receptor was isolated from an adult who received the AZD1222 COVID-19 vaccine. The J gene is TRBJ1-6, the V gene TRBV11-2; D ambiguous. CDR3 protein: CASSLANSPLHF. The CDR3 DNA is TGTGCCAGCAGCTTAGCGAATTCACCCCTCCACTTT.